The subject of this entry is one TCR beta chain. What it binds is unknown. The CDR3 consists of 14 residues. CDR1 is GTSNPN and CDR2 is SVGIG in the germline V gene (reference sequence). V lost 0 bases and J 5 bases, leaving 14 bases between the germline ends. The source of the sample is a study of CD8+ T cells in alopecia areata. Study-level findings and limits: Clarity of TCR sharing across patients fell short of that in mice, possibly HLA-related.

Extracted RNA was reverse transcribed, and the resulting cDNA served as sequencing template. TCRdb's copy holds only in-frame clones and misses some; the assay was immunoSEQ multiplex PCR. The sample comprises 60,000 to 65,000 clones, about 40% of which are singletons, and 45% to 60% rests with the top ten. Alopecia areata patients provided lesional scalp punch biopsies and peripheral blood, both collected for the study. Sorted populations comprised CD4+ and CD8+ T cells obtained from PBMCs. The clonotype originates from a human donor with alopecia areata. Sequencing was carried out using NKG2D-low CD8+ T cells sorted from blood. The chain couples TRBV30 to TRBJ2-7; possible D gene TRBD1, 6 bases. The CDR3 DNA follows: TGTGCCTGGAGTGTACACGGACAGCCCAACGAGCAGTACTTC. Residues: CAWSVHGQPNEQYF.